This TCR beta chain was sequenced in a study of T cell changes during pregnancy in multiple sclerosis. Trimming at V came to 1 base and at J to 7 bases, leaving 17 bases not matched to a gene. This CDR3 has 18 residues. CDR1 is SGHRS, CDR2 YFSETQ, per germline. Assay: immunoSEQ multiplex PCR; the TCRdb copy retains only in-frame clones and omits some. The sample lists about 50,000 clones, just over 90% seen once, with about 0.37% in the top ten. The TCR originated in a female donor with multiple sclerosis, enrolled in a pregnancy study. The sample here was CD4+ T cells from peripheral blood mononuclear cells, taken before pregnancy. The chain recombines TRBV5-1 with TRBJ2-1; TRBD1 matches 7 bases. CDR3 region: CASSLTISQGVFLNEQFF. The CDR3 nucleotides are TGCGCCAGCAGCTTGACCATAAGCCAGGGGGTTTTCCTGAATGAGCAGTTCTTC.